The entry below gives a single T cell receptor beta chain sequence along with its context. What it recognizes is unknown. The sample is drawn from a study of OX40 agonist ivuxolimab in advanced cancers. Study results and limitations: CD4+ T cells averaged fewer expanded clones than CD8+ T cells.

Assay: immunoSEQ multiplex PCR; the TCRdb copy retains only in-frame clones and omits some. Of 40,000 to 45,000 clones in the sample, around 88% were seen once. CDR3 length: 16 residues. Trimming removed 3 bases from V and 9 bases from J; junction bases left unmatched: 10. CDR1 and CDR2 (germline): MNHEY, SMNVEV (reference sequence). The specimen was CD4+ or CD8+ T cells sorted from blood, collected in a trial of the OX40 agonist ivuxolimab. This TCR was sampled from an adult with an advanced solid tumor such as melanoma, head and neck, liver or kidney cancer. The chain joins TRBV27 to TRBJ2-1, with 11 bases identical to TRBD2. The CDR3 DNA follows: TGTGCCAGCAGTTTCCATAGCGGGAGGGCTTATGGTGAGCAGTTCTTC. Residues: CASSFHSGRAYGEQFF.